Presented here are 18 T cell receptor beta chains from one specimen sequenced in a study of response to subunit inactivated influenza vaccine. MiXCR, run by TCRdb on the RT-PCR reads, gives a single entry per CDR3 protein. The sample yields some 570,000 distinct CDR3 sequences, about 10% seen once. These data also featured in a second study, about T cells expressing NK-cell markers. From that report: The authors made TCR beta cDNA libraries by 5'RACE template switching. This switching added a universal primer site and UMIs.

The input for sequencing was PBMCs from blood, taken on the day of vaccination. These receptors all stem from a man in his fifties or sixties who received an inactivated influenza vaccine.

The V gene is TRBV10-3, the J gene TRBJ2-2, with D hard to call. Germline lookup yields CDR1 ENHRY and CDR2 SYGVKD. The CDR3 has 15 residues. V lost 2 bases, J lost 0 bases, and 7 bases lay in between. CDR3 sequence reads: CAISERGANTGELFF. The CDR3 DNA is TGTGCCATCAGTGAGCGTGGGGCGAACACCGGGGAGCTGTTTTTT.

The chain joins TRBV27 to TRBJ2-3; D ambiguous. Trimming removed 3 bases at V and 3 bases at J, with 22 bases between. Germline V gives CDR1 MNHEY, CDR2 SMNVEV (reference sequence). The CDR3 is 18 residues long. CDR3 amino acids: CASSFIFAAKHITDTQYF. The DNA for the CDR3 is TGTGCCAGCAGTTTTATATTCGCAGCTAAACATATAACAGATACGCAGTATTTT.

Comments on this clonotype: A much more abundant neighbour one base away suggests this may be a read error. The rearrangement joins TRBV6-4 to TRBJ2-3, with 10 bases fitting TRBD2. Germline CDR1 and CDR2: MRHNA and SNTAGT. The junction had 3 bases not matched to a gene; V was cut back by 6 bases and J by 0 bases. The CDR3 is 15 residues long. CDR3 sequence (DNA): TGTGCCAGCAGAGTACTAGCGGGGAGCACAGATACGCAGTATTTT. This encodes CASRVLAGSTDTQYF.

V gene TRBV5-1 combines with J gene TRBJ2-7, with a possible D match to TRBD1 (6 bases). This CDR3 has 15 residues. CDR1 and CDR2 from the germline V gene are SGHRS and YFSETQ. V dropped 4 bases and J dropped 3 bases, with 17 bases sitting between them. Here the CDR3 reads CASSALDSTGYEQYF. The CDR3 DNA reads TGCGCCAGCAGCGCCTTGGACAGTACCGGCTACGAGCAGTACTTC.

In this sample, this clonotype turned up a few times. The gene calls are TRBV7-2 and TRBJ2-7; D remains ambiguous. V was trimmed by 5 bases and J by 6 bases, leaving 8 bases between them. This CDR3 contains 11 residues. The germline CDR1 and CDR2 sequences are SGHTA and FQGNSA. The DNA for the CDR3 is TGTGCCAGCAGCATTACAAGCGAGCAGTACTTC. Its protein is CASSITSEQYF.

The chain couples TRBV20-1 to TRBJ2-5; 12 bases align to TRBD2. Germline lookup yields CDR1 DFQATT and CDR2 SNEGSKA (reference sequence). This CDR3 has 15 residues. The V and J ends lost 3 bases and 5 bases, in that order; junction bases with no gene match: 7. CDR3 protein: CSARASGGAIETQYF. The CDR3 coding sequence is TGCAGTGCTAGGGCTAGCGGGGGGGCCATTGAGACCCAGTACTTC.

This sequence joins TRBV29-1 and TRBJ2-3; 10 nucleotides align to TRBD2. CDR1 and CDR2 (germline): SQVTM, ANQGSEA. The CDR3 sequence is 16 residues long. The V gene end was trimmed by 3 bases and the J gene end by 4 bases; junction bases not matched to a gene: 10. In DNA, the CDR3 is TGCAGCGTTGATTACCTAGCGGGAGATACCTCAGATACGCAGTATTTT. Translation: CSVDYLAGDTSDTQYF.

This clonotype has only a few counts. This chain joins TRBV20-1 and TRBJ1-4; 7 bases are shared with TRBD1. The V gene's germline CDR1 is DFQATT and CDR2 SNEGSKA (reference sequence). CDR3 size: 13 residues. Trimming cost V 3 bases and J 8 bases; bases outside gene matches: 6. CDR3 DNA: TGCAGTGCTAGGGAAGGGGGCTGGGAAAAACTGTTTTTT. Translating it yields CSAREGGWEKLFF.

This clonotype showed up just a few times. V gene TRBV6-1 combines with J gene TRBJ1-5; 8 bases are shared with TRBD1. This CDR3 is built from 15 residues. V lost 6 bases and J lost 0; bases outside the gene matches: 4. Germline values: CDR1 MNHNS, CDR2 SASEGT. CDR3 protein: CASSSQGGSNQPQHF. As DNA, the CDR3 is TGTGCCAGCAGCTCACAGGGGGGTAGCAATCAGCCCCAGCATTTT.

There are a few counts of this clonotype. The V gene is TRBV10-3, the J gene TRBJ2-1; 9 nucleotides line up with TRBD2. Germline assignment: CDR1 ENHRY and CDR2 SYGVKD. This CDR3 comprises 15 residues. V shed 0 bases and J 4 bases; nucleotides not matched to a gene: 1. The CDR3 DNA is TGTGCCATCAGTGAGTCCCTAGCGGGGTACAATGAGCAGTTCTTC. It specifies CAISESLAGYNEQFF.

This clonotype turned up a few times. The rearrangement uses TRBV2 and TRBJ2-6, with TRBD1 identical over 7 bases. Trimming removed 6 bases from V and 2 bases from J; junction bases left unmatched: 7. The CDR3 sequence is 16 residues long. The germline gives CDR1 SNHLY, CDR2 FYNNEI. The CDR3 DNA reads TGTGCCAGCAGACATAATACAGGGGCTGGGGCCAACGTCCTGACTTTC. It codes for CASRHNTGAGANVLTF. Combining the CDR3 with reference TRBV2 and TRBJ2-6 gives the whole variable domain EPEVTQTPSHQVTQMGQEVILRCVPISNHLYFYWYRQILGQKVEFLVSFYNNEISEKSEIFDDQFSVERPDGSNFTLKIRSTKLEDSAMYFCASRHNTGAGANVLTFGAGSRLTVL.

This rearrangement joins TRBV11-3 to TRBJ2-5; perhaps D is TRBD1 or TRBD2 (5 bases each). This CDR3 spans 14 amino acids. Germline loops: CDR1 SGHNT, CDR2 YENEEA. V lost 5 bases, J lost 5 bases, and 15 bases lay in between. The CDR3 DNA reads TGTGCCAGCAGCCGGCGCGAAGAGGGGGAGACCCAGTACTTC. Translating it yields CASSRREEGETQYF. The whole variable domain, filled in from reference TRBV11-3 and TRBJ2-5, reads EAGVVQSPRYKIIEKKQPVAFWCNPISGHNTLYWYLQNLGQGPELLIRYENEEAVDDSQLPKDRFSAERLKGVDSTLKIQPAELGDSAVYLCASSRREEGETQYFGPGTRLLVL.

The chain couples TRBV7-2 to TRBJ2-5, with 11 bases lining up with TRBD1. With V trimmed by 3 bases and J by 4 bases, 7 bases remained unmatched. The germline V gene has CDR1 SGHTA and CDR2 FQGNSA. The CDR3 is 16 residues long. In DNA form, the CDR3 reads TGTGCCAGCAGCTTGGACAGGGGGCGAGTTTTAGAGACCCAGTACTTC. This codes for CASSLDRGRVLETQYF.

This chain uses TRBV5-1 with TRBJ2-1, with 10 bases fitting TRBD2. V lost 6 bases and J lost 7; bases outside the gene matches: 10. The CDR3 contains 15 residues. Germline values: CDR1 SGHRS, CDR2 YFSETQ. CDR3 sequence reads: CASTKGAGGPNEQFF. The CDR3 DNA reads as TGCGCCAGCACGAAAGGAGCGGGGGGGCCAAATGAGCAGTTCTTC. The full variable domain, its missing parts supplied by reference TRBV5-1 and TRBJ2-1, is KAGVTQTPRYLIKTRGQQVTLSCSPISGHRSVSWYQQTPGQGLQFLFEYFSETQRNKGNFPGRFSGRQFSNSRSEMNVSTLELGDSALYLCASTKGAGGPNEQFFGPGTRLTVL.

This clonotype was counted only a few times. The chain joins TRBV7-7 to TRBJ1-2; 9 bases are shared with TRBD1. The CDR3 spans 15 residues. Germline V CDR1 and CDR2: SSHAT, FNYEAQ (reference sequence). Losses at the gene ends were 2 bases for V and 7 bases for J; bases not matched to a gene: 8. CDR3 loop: CASSLSTGGFCGYTF. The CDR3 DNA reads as TGTGCCAGCAGCTTATCAACAGGGGGCTTTTGTGGCTACACCTTC.

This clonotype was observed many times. The CDR3 DNA reads as TGTGCCATCAGTGAGTCCGTGACCCAGCCCCAGCATTTT. Its translation: CAISESVTQPQHF. The chain has TRBV10-3 and TRBJ1-5; D call uncertain. The germline gives CDR1 ENHRY, CDR2 SYGVKD. The CDR3 loop spans 13 amino acids. Trimming left V 0 bases short and J 7 bases short, with 7 bases between.

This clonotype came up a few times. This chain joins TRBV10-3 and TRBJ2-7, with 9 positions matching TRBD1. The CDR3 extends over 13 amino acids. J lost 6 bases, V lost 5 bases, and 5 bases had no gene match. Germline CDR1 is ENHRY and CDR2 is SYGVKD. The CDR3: CAISRTGEIEQYF. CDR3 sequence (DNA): TGTGCCATCAGTCGGACAGGGGAGATCGAGCAGTACTTC.

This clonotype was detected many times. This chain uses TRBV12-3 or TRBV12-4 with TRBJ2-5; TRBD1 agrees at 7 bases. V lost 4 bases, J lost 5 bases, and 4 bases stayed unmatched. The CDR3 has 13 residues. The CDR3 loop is CASSWARGETQYF. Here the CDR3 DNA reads TGTGCCAGCAGTTGGGCCAGGGGGGAGACCCAGTACTTC.